This paragraph reports one T cell receptor (beta chain). Its antigen is unidentified. The sample is drawn from a study of blood T cells in healthy people across ages. Study results and limitations: When set beside aged donors, long-lived donors presented more naive CD4+ cells and higher diversity.

There were healthy Caucasian individuals from Russia, aged 6 to 90, serving as donors. Through a sample-barcoded 5' primer and a J-beta primer mix, a second PCR was run for about 7 to 12 cycles. TCRdb recomputed calls from the 5' RACE reads with MiXCR, one row per CDR3 protein. The sample holds around 1,700,000 distinct CDR3 sequences; approximately 28% are singletons and the top ten take roughly 8%. Germline V gene sequence: CDR1 MDHEN, CDR2 SYDVKM. V gave up 6 bases and J gave up 2 bases, with 18 bases separating them. This CDR3 region has 16 residues. The sequence derives from a woman aged 25 to 39 in good health. The rearrangement uses TRBV28 and TRBJ2-3, with no clear D. Sequencing was done on a sample of blood. The CDR3 bases are TGTGCCAGCAGCCGGGTAGGGTCTAGGAACACAGATACGCAGTATTTT. Its translation: CASSRVGSRNTDTQYF. Full variable domain (remainder filled in from reference TRBV28 and TRBJ2-3): DVKVTQSSRYLVKRTGEKVFLECVQDMDHENMFWYRQDPGLGLRLIYFSYDVKMKEKGDIPEGYSVSREKKERFSLILESASTNQTSMYLCASSRVGSRNTDTQYFGPGTRLTVL.